The present T cell receptor (beta chain) was sequenced within a study of CD8+ T cells in alopecia areata. For the study at large: Severity in treated patients was scored by percentage of scalp area affected. The study's findings and limits: With tofacitinib ongoing, many expanded lesional clones persisted in both scalp and blood. Significant decreases in scalp clonality and expanded CD8+ clones followed tofacitinib treatment.

This clone was observed once. The antigen remains undetermined. The CDR3 runs 12 residues. The V gene lost 5 bases and the J gene lost 13 bases, with 14 bases spanning the gap. Germline V lookup: CDR1 MNHNY, CDR2 SVGAGI (reference sequence). Treatment defined: oral pan-JAK inhibitor, 5-10 mg twice daily. RNA was extracted and reverse transcribed into cDNA as the sequencing template. Assay used: immunoSEQ multiplex PCR; TCRdb lists only in-frame clones, some missing. The profile shows 200,000 to 250,000 clones, about 64% of them singletons. The chain recombines TRBV6-6 with TRBJ1-4; D unresolved. The TCR was taken from a human donor with alopecia areata. Sequencing used CD4+ T cells sorted from blood, obtained at week 4, from a patient treated with tofacitinib. CDR3 residues: CASSPQGVALFF. The CDR3 DNA sequence: TGTGCCAGCAGTCCCCAAGGTGTTGCACTGTTTTTT.